Each of the 20 T cell receptor beta chains below was sequenced from the same sample in a study of T cells in Graves' hyperthyroidism and ophthalmopathy. Amplification of TCR beta CDR3 regions used RNA as the template. First-round RT-PCR targeting the TCR CDR3 was performed with the HTBI primer set. TCRdb reanalysed the multiplex PCR reads using MiXCR and keeps one entry per CDR3 protein. Found here are approximately 600,000 distinct CDR3 sequences, roughly 17% of them singletons; the top ten hold about 3.8%. Material for sequencing was blood. The receptor source for this set is a woman aged 30 to 39 with Graves' hyperthyroidism.

The J gene is TRBJ1-2, the V gene TRBV27; 7 bases match TRBD1. The junction had 10 bases not matched to a gene; V was cut back by 4 bases and J by 8 bases. Germline-derived CDR1 and CDR2 are MNHEY and SMNVEV (reference sequence). The CDR3 extends over 14 amino acids. The CDR3: CASSSMRTGEGYTF. The DNA of the CDR3 is TGTGCCAGCAGTTCCATGAGGACAGGCGAAGGCTACACCTTC.

This clonotype was seen at least ten times. The genes are TRBV27 and TRBJ2-1; D is ambiguous. The CDR3 contains 13 residues. Germline values: CDR1 MNHEY, CDR2 SMNVEV (reference sequence). Trimming removed 5 bases at V and 8 bases at J, with 13 bases between. The CDR3 region is CASSTPVRDEQFF. The CDR3 DNA follows: TGTGCCAGCAGTACCCCTGTACGGGATGAGCAGTTCTTC.

The sample holds many counts of this clonotype. This sequence joins TRBV29-1 and TRBJ2-7, with TRBD1 matching over 9 bases. Germline loops: CDR1 SQVTM, CDR2 ANQGSEA. The CDR3 has 14 amino acids. Trimming at V came to 5 bases and at J to 7 bases, leaving 12 bases not matched to a gene. The CDR3 nucleotides are TGCAGCGTTCCTCGGGACAGGGATCCGGAGGAGCAGTACTTC. Its protein product is CSVPRDRDPEEQYF.

This clonotype was counted at least ten times. J is TRBJ1-1 and V is TRBV28; no clear D gene. Trimming left V 6 bases short and J 6 bases short, with 17 bases between. CDR1 is MDHEN and CDR2 is SYDVKM in the germline V gene. The CDR3 runs 14 residues. As DNA, the CDR3 is TGTGCCAGCAGATTGGGGAGAGGGAGTGCTGAAGCTTTCTTT. Protein sequence: CASRLGRGSAEAFF.

The chain is built from TRBV25-1 and TRBJ1-2; the D gene is possibly TRBD1 (6 bases). CDR1 MGHDK and CDR2 SYGVNS come from the germline V gene. The CDR3 extends over 13 amino acids. V was cut by 6 bases and J by 6 bases, with 14 bases left in between. CDR3: CASSEINRDGYTF. CDR3 nucleotides: TGTGCCAGCAGCGAAATTAACAGGGATGGCTACACCTTC.

This clonotype has at least ten counts. The J gene is TRBJ2-7, the V gene TRBV27, with D possibly TRBD2 on 5 matching bases. Trimming stripped 4 bases from V and 2 bases from J, with 15 bases between. The CDR3 contains 15 residues. CDR1 and CDR2 from the germline V gene are MNHEY and SMNVEV (reference sequence). DNA of the CDR3: TGTGCCAGCAGTTACAGCGGAATGAATGCCTACGAGCAGTACTTC. Encoded protein: CASSYSGMNAYEQYF.

Comment on this clonotype: This clone may be a read error of a much larger clone one base away. V gene TRBV5-6 combines with J gene TRBJ1-2, with D tentatively TRBD1 (5 bases). The V gene's germline CDR1 is SGHDT and CDR2 YYEEEE. The CDR3 spans 13 residues. The V gene lost 1 base and the J gene lost 6 bases, with 10 bases spanning the gap. The CDR3: CASSLPGIDGYTF. Here the CDR3 DNA reads TGTGCCAGCAGCTTGCCAGGGATAGATGGCTACACCTTC.

This clonotype was observed at least ten times. V and J are TRBV28 and TRBJ2-7, with TRBD1 matching 8 bases. CDR1 is MDHEN and CDR2 is SYDVKM in the germline V gene. J was trimmed by 3 bases and V by 5 bases; bases with no gene match: 12. The CDR3 length is 16 residues. The CDR3 protein is CASSLIGTGRFYEQYF. In DNA, the CDR3 is TGTGCCAGCAGTCTCATCGGGACAGGCCGCTTCTACGAGCAGTACTTC.

There are many counts of this clonotype. CDR3 sequence: CASSLVPRGVGQFF. CDR3 coding DNA: TGTGCCAGCAGCTTAGTGCCTCGGGGGGTGGGGCAGTTCTTC. The gene calls are TRBV7-2 and TRBJ2-1, with TRBD2 matching 7 bases. Looked up from germline, CDR1 is SGHTA and CDR2 is FQGNSA. This CDR3 has 14 amino acids. V gave up 1 base and J gave up 12 bases; unmatched junction bases: 9.

The chain recombines TRBV28 with TRBJ1-3; D might be TRBD1 (6 bases). The length of the CDR3 is 14 residues. In germline, CDR1 is MDHEN, CDR2 SYDVKM. Trimming cost V 7 bases and J 2 bases, with 12 bases left between them. The CDR3 DNA reads as TGTGCCAGCAACATCGGGGGGCCTGGAAACACCATATATTTT. Its protein product is CASNIGGPGNTIYF.

This clonotype was seen only once. A much bigger clone sits one base away, suggesting this may be a read error. The V call is TRBV11-2, the J call TRBJ2-7; D not resolved. The CDR3 contains 15 residues. Germline CDR1 is SGHAT and CDR2 is FQNNGV. Trimming left V 1 base short and J 5 bases short, with 15 bases between. CDR3 amino acids: CASSLVWGFFHEQYF. The CDR3 DNA reads as TGTGCCAGCAGCTTAGTGTGGGGTTTCTTCCACGAGCAGTACTTC.

This clonotype was detected many times. One end of the junction is discordant with germline, which a read error may explain. This chain joins TRBV12-3 or TRBV12-4 and TRBJ1-5; a weak D match, TRBD1 (5 bases). The CDR3 contains 15 residues. CDR3 sequence reads: CATSLGARGDQPQHF. CDR3 DNA sequence: TGTGCCACCAGTTTAGGAGCGAGAGGGGATCAGCCCCAGCATTTT.

This clonotype was detected ten times or more. Sequence at one end of the junction differs from germline and may be a read error. The rearrangement uses TRBV11-2 and TRBJ2-3; either TRBD1 or TRBD2 may fit D (5 bases each). From germline, CDR1 is SGHAT and CDR2 FQNNGV. The CDR3 sequence is 14 residues long. CDR3 DNA: TGTGCCAGCGGCTTAAGAGGGGCGGCAGATACGCAGTATTTT. Protein sequence: CASGLRGAADTQYF.

The chain couples TRBV6-2 or TRBV6-3 to TRBJ2-7, with D possibly being TRBD1 (6 bases). This CDR3 is built from 15 residues. Germline CDR1 MNHEY, CDR2 SVGEGT. Trimming cost V 6 bases and J 4 bases, with 19 bases left between them. CDR3 bases: TGTGCCAGCAGCCTACAGGGTTTTTCGATGTACGAGCAGTACTTC. It is translated as CASSLQGFSMYEQYF.

This clonotype was seen at least ten times. The chain recombines TRBV12-3 or TRBV12-4 with TRBJ1-1, with D possibly being TRBD1 (5 bases). The ends were cut back, 6 bases at V and 0 bases at J, with 17 bases in the middle. CDR3 length: 16 amino acids. The CDR3 region is CASRDAGWLMNTEAFF. DNA of the CDR3: TGTGCCAGCAGGGATGCAGGGTGGTTAATGAACACTGAAGCTTTCTTT.

The chain is built from TRBV9 and TRBJ1-1; a weak D match, TRBD1 (5 bases). V dropped 2 bases and J dropped 1 base, with 12 bases sitting between them. The germline V gene has CDR1 SGDLS and CDR2 YYNGEE. The CDR3 is 15 amino acids. The DNA for the CDR3 is TGTGCCAGCAGCGTCGCCGGGACTCAGAACACTGAAGCTTTCTTT. Protein: CASSVAGTQNTEAFF.

The chain is built from TRBV20-1 and TRBJ2-7, with D possibly matching TRBD1 (5 bases). The CDR3 totals 14 residues. V dropped 2 bases and J dropped 2 bases, with 13 bases sitting between them. Germline CDR1 is DFQATT and CDR2 is SNEGSKA (reference sequence). CDR3 nucleotide sequence: TGCAGTGCTAGACCGACAGCCGGTCCCTACGAGCAGTACTTC. Translation gives CSARPTAGPYEQYF.

This clonotype was observed at least ten times. This sequence joins TRBV6-2 or TRBV6-3 and TRBJ2-2, with 7 bases identical to TRBD1. Germline trimming cut 10 bases from V and 4 bases from J; bases unmatched to any gene: 9. CDR1 is MNHEY, CDR2 SVGEGT, per germline. The CDR3 loop spans 14 amino acids. DNA for the CDR3: TGTGCCATCAGGACAGGTTCCGGCACCGGGGAGCTGTTTTTT. Its translation is CAIRTGSGTGELFF.

This clonotype was recorded at least ten times. This chain links TRBV12-3 or TRBV12-4 with TRBJ2-3; possible D gene TRBD1, 6 bases. This CDR3 region has 15 residues. Deletions cut 1 base from V and 2 bases from J, with 10 bases between. CDR3 sequence: CASSLGGHITDTQYF. In DNA form, the CDR3 reads TGTGCCAGCAGTTTAGGGGGGCACATCACAGATACGCAGTATTTT.

The chain links TRBV12-3 or TRBV12-4 to TRBJ2-5; tentative D call: TRBD2 (5 bases). V lost 2 bases to trimming and J lost 2 bases, with 15 bases between them. This CDR3 has 16 residues. This CDR3 reads CASSLNPAGFQETQYF. Written as DNA, the CDR3 is TGTGCCAGCAGTTTAAACCCCGCGGGTTTTCAAGAGACCCAGTACTTC.